This is a list of T cell receptor beta chains from one sample in a study of human T cells and chemical hapten exposure. TCRdb re-derived calls from the RACE reads in MiXCR, one entry per CDR3 protein. The sample lists about 52,000 distinct CDR3 sequences, 11% occurring once. The source was whole blood, collected in connection with sensitization to the hapten diphenylcyclopropenone (DPC). These receptors were collected from a woman between 40 and 50 years old with alopecia areata. Some clones in this sample may be carry-over from other donors' samples. Each CDR3 is given with its conserved first and last residue. The order of the fields is J gene, D gene, clone size, V gene, CDR3 DNA, CDR3 protein. The D gene is left open where the match is weak. Not all rows give a size; the values are once, few, many and, for expanded clones, a class.

TRBJ1-1,TRBD1,-,TRBV5-1,TGCGCCAGCAGCTCGGGGCGGACAGGGGCCGGCACTGAAGCTTTCTTT,CASSSGRTGAGTEAFF
TRBJ2-7,TRBD1,-,TRBV3-1,TGTGCCAGCAGCCAAGCGGTGGCAGGGGGCGAGCAGTACTTC,CASSQAVAGGEQYF
TRBJ2-7,-,-,TRBV6-5,TGTGCCAGCAGCTTCGCCCGGGACTCCCTATACTACGAGCAGTACTTC,CASSFARDSLYYEQYF
TRBJ2-7,TRBD2,-,TRBV18,TGTGCCAGCTCACCACCCGGGACTAGCGTATCCTACGAGCAGTACTTC,CASSPPGTSVSYEQYF
TRBJ2-2,TRBD1,few,TRBV28,TGTGCCAGCAATCTTCTGGACAGGGATTCCGGGGAGCTGTTTTTT,CASNLLDRDSGELFF
TRBJ1-4,-,-,TRBV25-1,TGTGCCAGCAGTGACGGGGTCTGGGCAGCAACTAATGAAAAACTGTTTTTT,CASSDGVWAATNEKLFF
TRBJ1-5,-,many,TRBV7-6,TGTGCCAGCAGCTTAGGGGGGGCGATGAGCAATCAGCCCCAGCATTTT,CASSLGGAMSNQPQHF
TRBJ2-1,-,few,TRBV6-2/TRBV6-3,TGTGCCAGTGGAAAACAGGTATACAATGAGCAGTTCTTC,CASGKQVYNEQFF
TRBJ1-5,-,many,TRBV19,TGTGCCAGTAGTATAGAGTCGGGCGGATTTAGCAATCAGCCCCAGCATTTT,CASSIESGGFSNQPQHF
TRBJ1-2,-,many,TRBV28,TGTGCCAGCAGTCTACAGGGTTACTATGGCTACACCTTC,CASSLQGYYGYTF
TRBJ2-3,TRBD2,-,TRBV27,TGTGCCAGCAGGATTGGGGCGGGAGGACTCACAGATACGCAGTATTTT,CASRIGAGGLTDTQYF
TRBJ1-3,TRBD1,-,TRBV28,TGTGCCAGTCAAGGGACAGGCGGTGGAAACACCATATATTTT,CASQGTGGGNTIYF
TRBJ2-1,-,-,TRBV5-1,TGCGCCAGCAGCTTTGGGGGCTCCTCCTACAATGAGCAGTTCTTC,CASSFGGSSYNEQFF
TRBJ1-2,-,many,TRBV5-1,TGCGCCAGCAGCTGGGGGGTAGGAGATACCCTTGGCTACACCTTC,CASSWGVGDTLGYTF